Listed here are 17 T cell receptor beta chains from one sample, sequenced in a study of cytomegalovirus exposure and HLA in healthy donors. The PCR contained 60 Vbeta and 13 Jbeta primers. Generated by immunoSEQ multiplex PCR, the TCRdb table keeps only in-frame clones and is missing some. The sample shows 76,000 or so clones, roughly two thirds of them seen only once. Specimen: PBMCs. These receptors were collected from a woman aged 40 to 55 in good health and CMV-seropositive.

The J gene is TRBJ1-2, the V gene TRBV6-1; D perhaps matches TRBD1 (6 bases). Trimming cost V 0 bases and J 3 bases, with 8 bases left between them. Per the germline V gene, CDR1 is MNHNS and CDR2 is SASEGT. The CDR3 runs to 14 residues. The CDR3 here is CASSEAGTYYGYTF. In DNA form, the CDR3 reads TGTGCCAGCAGTGAAGCCGGGACATACTATGGCTACACCTTC.

The V gene is TRBV5-4, the J gene TRBJ2-7, with D tentatively TRBD2 (7 bases). Germline CDR1 reads SGHNT; CDR2 reads YYREEE (reference sequence). The germline V and J ends were trimmed by 6 bases and 5 bases, with 15 bases remaining between them. The CDR3 totals 13 residues. The CDR3 bases are TGTGCCAGCAAACGAGGCGGGGGCCACGAGCAGTACTTC. Translation gives CASKRGGGHEQYF. Full variable domain (missing parts from reference TRBV5-4 and TRBJ2-7): ETGVTQSPTHLIKTRGQQVTLRCSSQSGHNTVSWYQQALGQGPQFIFQYYREEENGRGNFPPRFSGLQFPNYSSELNVNALELDDSALYLCASKRGGGHEQYFGPGTRLTVT.

The chain is built from TRBV7-2 and TRBJ1-5, with a tentative D call TRBD1 (6 bases). The CDR3 runs 13 residues. Trimming cost V 1 base and J 9 bases, with 10 bases left between them. CDR1 is SGHTA and CDR2 is FQGNSA in the germline V gene. The CDR3 protein is CASSLEQGRPQHF. The CDR3 DNA is TGTGCCAGCAGCTTAGAACAGGGACGGCCCCAGCATTTT. The full variable domain, in which reference TRBV7-2 and TRBJ1-5 provide the parts outside the CDR3, is GAGVSQSPSNKVTEKGKDVELRCDPISGHTALYWYRQSLGQGLEFLIYFQGNSAPDKSGLPSDRFSAERTGGSVSTLTIQRTQQEDSAVYLCASSLEQGRPQHFGDGTRLSIL.

The V call is TRBV18, the J call TRBJ1-5; 9 bases are a match to TRBD1. Germline trimming cut 0 bases from V and 3 bases from J; bases unmatched to any gene: 3. Germline CDR1 KGHSH, CDR2 LQKENI. The length of the CDR3 is 16 residues. The CDR3, as DNA: TGTGCCAGCTCACCACCGGGGACAGGGAACAATCAGCCCCAGCATTTT. It codes for CASSPPGTGNNQPQHF.

This chain connects TRBV15 to TRBJ2-5; perhaps TRBD2 as D (6 bases). There are 14 residues in the CDR3. The germline V gene has CDR1 LNHNV and CDR2 YYDKDF (reference sequence). Trimming shortened V by 0 bases and J by 4 bases, and 9 bases separated the two germline ends. CDR3 nucleotide sequence: TGTGCCACCAGCAGAGAACTAGCCGGAGAGACCCAGTACTTC. Encoded protein: CATSRELAGETQYF. Filled out from reference TRBV15 and TRBJ2-5, the complete variable domain reads DAMVIQNPRYQVTQFGKPVTLSCSQTLNHNVMYWYQQKSSQAPKLLFHYYDKDFNNEADTPDNFQSRRPNTSFCFLDIRSPGLGDTAMYLCATSRELAGETQYFGPGTRLLVL.

The sample holds one count of this clone. The J gene is TRBJ1-4, the V gene TRBV29-1; maybe TRBD1 (5 bases). The germline V gene encodes CDR1 SQVTM and CDR2 ANQGSEA. V lost 6 bases to trimming and J lost 3 bases, with 11 bases between them. The CDR3 is made up of 13 amino acids. CDR3 nucleotides: TGCAGCGTCTCAAAGGGGTCTAATGAAAAACTGTTTTTT. Its translation is CSVSKGSNEKLFF.

This rearrangement joins TRBV15 to TRBJ1-1; possibly TRBD1 for D (6 bases). The germline gives CDR1 LNHNV, CDR2 YYDKDF (reference sequence). CDR3 size: 12 residues. V dropped 8 bases and J dropped 5 bases, with 12 bases sitting between them. The CDR3 coding sequence is TGTGCCACCTCCGGACAGCTTACTGAAGCTTTCTTT. This gives the protein CATSGQLTEAFF.

This clone was found a few times. The V call is TRBV6-5, the J call TRBJ1-2, with 9 bases that match TRBD1. The germline gives CDR1 MNHEY, CDR2 SVGAGI. Trimming removed 4 bases from V and 12 bases from J; junction bases left unmatched: 9. This CDR3 comprises 13 residues. CDR3 residues: CASSLGQGSQNTF. For the CDR3, the DNA is TGTGCCAGCAGTTTGGGACAGGGATCTCAAAACACCTTC.

This clone was recorded a few times. This chain links TRBV7-9 with TRBJ1-2, with D unclear. The V gene lost 1 base and the J gene lost 7 bases, with 4 bases spanning the gap. The CDR3 has 11 residues. The V gene's germline CDR1 is SEHNR and CDR2 FQNEAQ (reference sequence). The CDR3 region has the DNA TGTGCCAGCAGCTTAGGGGCTGGCTACACCTTC. Amino acid sequence: CASSLGAGYTF.

V is TRBV5-1 and J is TRBJ2-7; 7 nucleotides align to TRBD2. This CDR3 region has 13 residues. V shed 6 bases, J shed 4 bases, and the junction held 7 bases outside the gene matches. Germline V gene data show CDR1 as SGHRS and CDR2 as YFSETQ. The CDR3 loop reads CASTGLGAYEQYF. For the CDR3, the DNA is TGCGCCAGCACAGGACTAGGGGCGTACGAGCAGTACTTC.

CDR3 in amino acids: CASRTGGSQETQYF. Written as DNA, the CDR3 is TGTGCCAGCAGGACAGGGGGTTCTCAAGAGACCCAGTACTTC. This chain uses TRBV7-2 with TRBJ2-5; TRBD1 aligns across 9 bases. The CDR3 contains 14 residues. CDR1 is SGHTA and CDR2 is FQGNSA in the germline V gene. Trimming took 6 bases from V and 2 from J; bases not matched to a gene: 4.

The rearrangement joins TRBV5-4 to TRBJ2-7; D is perhaps TRBD2 (6 bases). V lost 0 bases and J 7 bases, leaving 14 bases between the germline ends. CDR1 and CDR2 (germline): SGHNT, YYREEE (reference sequence). The CDR3 runs to 14 residues. CDR3 region: CASSLGQGREEQYF. The CDR3 DNA reads TGTGCCAGCAGCTTGGGGCAGGGTCGGGAGGAGCAGTACTTC.

This clone was seen just once. The chain joins TRBV29-1 to TRBJ2-7; the D gene is possibly TRBD2 (6 bases). The CDR3 length is 12 residues. The V end lost 7 bases, the J end lost 3 bases, and 13 bases lay between the germline ends. Germline loops: CDR1 SQVTM, CDR2 ANQGSEA. In nucleotides, the CDR3 is TGCAGCGCTTGGGACTCCGGCTACGAGCAGTACTTC. Translation: CSAWDSGYEQYF.

This chain joins TRBV10-3 and TRBJ2-1; 10 bases agree with TRBD2. Per the germline V gene, CDR1 is ENHRY and CDR2 is SYGVKD. The V segment lost 1 base and the J segment 3 bases; nucleotides outside the gene matches: 3. This CDR3 spans 16 amino acids. This chain's CDR3 is CAISELAGGHYNEQFF. The CDR3 bases are TGTGCCATCAGTGAGTTAGCGGGGGGCCACTACAATGAGCAGTTCTTC.

The genes are TRBV7-2 and TRBJ2-1, with D tentatively TRBD2 (5 bases). The germline V gene has CDR1 SGHTA and CDR2 FQGNSA. V lost 4 bases, J lost 8 bases, and 12 bases lay in between. This CDR3 region has 13 residues. CDR3 region: CASSSLGVDEQFF. DNA of the CDR3: TGTGCCAGCAGCTCACTAGGCGTCGATGAGCAGTTCTTC.

This clone was detected once. This chain joins TRBV4-1 and TRBJ1-2; no clear D. Germline V lookup: CDR1 MGHRA, CDR2 YSYEKL. This CDR3 has 17 amino acids. Trimming cost V 1 base and J 6 bases, with 21 bases left between them. The CDR3 DNA is TGCGCCAGCAGCCAAGGTTTTAGTAGGACGGTGGAGGATGGCTACACCTTC. Translated, it gives CASSQGFSRTVEDGYTF.

The chain uses TRBV7-3 and TRBJ2-2, with unresolved D. This CDR3 comprises 13 residues. Trimming removed 5 bases from V and 2 bases from J, with 6 bases in between. The germline CDR1 and CDR2 sequences are SGHTA and FQGTGA. In nucleotides, the CDR3 is TGTGCCAGCAGCACACCTAACACCGGGGAGCTGTTTTTT. This encodes CASSTPNTGELFF.